This T cell receptor beta chain was recorded in a study of control samples from healthy donors and cancer patients. Assay used: immunoSEQ multiplex PCR; TCRdb lists only in-frame clones, some missing. The sample carries hundreds of thousands of clones, 80% to 95% recorded once. The CDR3 covers 15 residues. In germline, CDR1 is SGHTA, CDR2 FQGNSA. The V segment lost 1 base and the J segment 1 base; nucleotides outside the gene matches: 3. This clonotype originated in a middle-aged man with head and neck cancer. Specimen: PBMCs. The rearrangement uses TRBV7-2 and TRBJ1-2, with 7 bases matching TRBD1. The CDR3 is CASSLVRQGNYGYTF. In nucleotides, the CDR3 is TGTGCCAGCAGCTTAGTACGACAGGGTAACTATGGCTACACCTTC.